This T cell receptor beta chain was sequenced for a study of blood T cell repertoires in COVID-19. Study as a whole: Both acute and convalescent COVID-19 samples were obtained from the United States, Italy and Spain. PBMCs, B-cell-depleted T cells, or T cells provided the cDNA or gDNA that made up the material.

Per the authors' pipeline: Reference gene primer amplification yielded estimated nucleated cell counts. Assay: immunoSEQ multiplex PCR; the TCRdb copy retains only in-frame clones and omits some. V and J calls and clone size are given by that table; D and trimming were obtained from the DNA. The sample shows 140,000 to 150,000 clones, around 80% of them seen only once. CDR1 and CDR2 (germline): SGHAT, FQNNGV. V was clipped by 5 bases and J by 9 bases; unmatched bases: 1. The CDR3 length is 13 residues. This clone has just a few counts. This chain connects TRBV11-2 to TRBJ1-6, with 10 bases fitting TRBD1. The TCR was taken from a man between 65 and 85 years old who had recovered from COVID-19. The sample consisted of peripheral blood. CDR3 protein: CASSRDRGSPLHF. For the CDR3, the DNA is TGTGCCAGCAGCCGGGACAGGGGTTCACCCCTCCACTTT. The variable domain in full, completed from reference TRBV11-2 and TRBJ1-6, reads EAGVAQSPRYKIIEKRQSVAFWCNPISGHATLYWYQQILGQGPKLLIQFQNNGVVDDSQLPKDRFSAERLKGVDSTLKIQPAKLEDSAVYLCASSRDRGSPLHFGNGTRLTVT.